The TCR beta chain under discussion was sequenced for a study of cytomegalovirus exposure and HLA in healthy donors. The overall study: From 190 million or so T cells, an earlier analysis saw 117 million unique TCR beta sequences.

Vbeta (60) and Jbeta (13) primers were used in the PCR. Libraries were prepared by immunoSEQ multiplex PCR; TCRdb keeps only in-frame clonotypes and omits some of them. The table records over 200,000 clones, almost 85% of them present only once. V gave up 4 bases and J gave up 7 bases; unmatched junction bases: 15. The germline V gene has CDR1 SEHNR and CDR2 FQNEAQ (reference sequence). The length of the CDR3 is 17 residues. The sequence was obtained from a woman in her thirties or forties in good health and CMV-seronegative. The sample taken for sequencing was PBMCs. The V and J genes are TRBV7-9 and TRBJ1-5; 8 bases line up with TRBD1. The chain's CDR3 is CASSSETLTGARQPQHF. The CDR3, as DNA: TGTGCCAGCAGCTCCGAAACATTGACAGGGGCCCGGCAGCCCCAGCATTTT.